Each of the 13 T cell receptor beta chains below was sequenced from the same sample in a study of early T cells in non-severe SARS-CoV-2 infection. TCRdb fed the 5' RACE reads into MiXCR, producing one record per CDR3 protein. The sample consists of 70,000 or so distinct CDR3 sequences, 12% of them appearing once. The material sequenced was whole blood. All receptors derive from an adult who was a healthcare worker with PCR-confirmed SARS-CoV-2 infection or an uninfected control (not recorded which).

This clonotype was seen only a few times. This chain's CDR3 is CASSQANGNTGELFF. The CDR3 DNA follows: TGCGCCAGCAGCCAAGCGAACGGCAACACCGGGGAGCTGTTTTTT. V gene TRBV4-3 combines with J gene TRBJ2-2, with D uncertain. Germline V gene data show CDR1 as LGHNA and CDR2 as YSLEER. The CDR3 spans 15 residues. Deletions cut 1 base from V and 2 bases from J, with 8 bases between.

This chain uses TRBV7-2 with TRBJ2-3; a weak D match, TRBD1 (6 bases). Trimming shortened V by 1 base and J by 5 bases, and 10 bases separated the two germline ends. In germline, CDR1 is SGHTA, CDR2 FQGNSA. This CDR3 comprises 14 residues. CDR3 nucleotide sequence: TGTGCCAGCAGCTTAGGGCAGGGGATAGATACGCAGTATTTT. This sequence encodes CASSLGQGIDTQYF.

This clonotype was seen many times. The chain is built from TRBV12-3 or TRBV12-4 and TRBJ2-7, with D tentatively TRBD1 (6 bases). Trimming took 6 bases from V and 0 from J, leaving 15 bases between them. The CDR3 runs to 15 residues. The CDR3 DNA follows: TGTGCCAGCAGCCTCGACAGGCTGAGCTCCTACGAGCAGTACTTC. It codes for CASSLDRLSSYEQYF.

This chain connects TRBV29-1 to TRBJ1-2; 7 nucleotides line up with TRBD1. The V segment lost 1 base and the J segment 8 bases; nucleotides outside the gene matches: 10. CDR1 and CDR2 (germline): SQVTM, ANQGSEA. This CDR3 is 14 amino acids long. CDR3 coding DNA: TGCAGCGTTGAAGTGACCGCACAGGGGCAAGGCTACACCTTC. Amino acid sequence: CSVEVTAQGQGYTF.

DNA of the CDR3: TGTGCCAGCAGTTACTCTAACACCGTCTACCACTACGAGCAGTACTTC. Residues: CASSYSNTVYHYEQYF. The chain recombines TRBV6-2 or TRBV6-3 with TRBJ2-7; no definite D call. Germline V gene lookup returns CDR1 MNHEY and CDR2 SVGEGT. The CDR3 loop spans 16 amino acids. V dropped 0 bases and J dropped 3 bases, with 15 bases sitting between them.

Details on this clonotype: The CDR3 ends on some other residue instead of the conserved phenylalanine or tryptophan, so this is likely a read error. The chain combines TRBV12-3 or TRBV12-4 with TRBJ1-5; TRBD1 aligns across 8 bases. Trimming at V came to 5 bases and at J to 6 bases, leaving 9 bases not matched to a gene. The CDR3 consists of 15 residues. The CDR3 region is CASSDGTGDSQPQHY. The CDR3 DNA reads as TGTGCCAGCAGTGACGGGACAGGAGATAGTCAGCCCCAGCATTAT.

This clonotype was counted ten times or more. The chain carries TRBV29-1 and TRBJ1-1, with TRBD1 matching 11 bases. CDR3 length: 13 amino acids. Germline assignment: CDR1 SQVTM and CDR2 ANQGSEA. V gave up 6 bases and J gave up 3 bases; unmatched junction bases: 3. The CDR3 loop is CSVGQGGHTEAFF. CDR3 bases: TGCAGCGTGGGACAGGGGGGACACACTGAAGCTTTCTTT.

This clonotype was counted at least ten times. The chain combines TRBV7-8 with TRBJ2-1; D perhaps matches TRBD1 (5 bases). Germline-derived CDR1 and CDR2 are SGHVS and FQNEAQ. This CDR3 is 17 amino acids long. Between the trimmed V and J ends, which lost 0 bases and 5 bases, there was a span of 17 bases. The CDR3 protein is CASSLAVFQGRDNEQFF. In DNA, the CDR3 is TGTGCCAGCAGCTTAGCCGTATTCCAGGGTAGAGACAATGAGCAGTTCTTC.

This clonotype was detected many times. The V gene is TRBV20-1, the J gene TRBJ2-1; possible D gene TRBD1, 5 bases. This CDR3 is 13 amino acids long. Germline loops: CDR1 DFQATT, CDR2 SNEGSKA (reference sequence). The germline V and J ends were trimmed by 5 bases and 8 bases, with 16 bases remaining between them. The CDR3, as DNA: TGCAGTGCTTGGAAGGGGAAGGTCGATGAGCAGTTCTTC. Translated: CSAWKGKVDEQFF.

This clonotype was observed at least ten times. The chain is built from TRBV20-1 and TRBJ1-5, with TRBD1 as a possible D gene (6 bases). CDR1 is DFQATT, CDR2 SNEGSKA, per germline (reference sequence). This CDR3 region has 15 residues. V was shortened by 7 bases and J by 2 bases, with 18 bases between the two germline ends. This CDR3 is CSVIARGSGNQPQHF. The CDR3 bases are TGCAGTGTTATCGCCAGGGGTTCTGGCAATCAGCCCCAGCATTTT.

V usage is TRBV7-2 and J usage is TRBJ2-7; D gene ambiguous. CDR3 size: 14 residues. Per germline, CDR1 SGHTA and CDR2 FQGNSA. The V end was cut by 1 base, the J end by 1 base, with 8 bases between. CDR3 sequence: CASSLGLYSYEQYF. The CDR3 coding sequence is TGTGCCAGCAGCTTAGGTCTCTATTCCTACGAGCAGTACTTC.

This clonotype was detected ten times or more. V and J are TRBV6-6 and TRBJ1-6; 11 nucleotides match TRBD1. Trimming took 6 bases from V and 9 from J; bases not matched to a gene: 4. Germline V gives CDR1 MNHNY, CDR2 SVGAGI (reference sequence). This CDR3 comprises 14 residues. The CDR3 region is CASRGQGASSPLHF. The CDR3, as DNA: TGTGCCAGCAGAGGACAGGGGGCTAGTTCACCCCTCCACTTT.

This clonotype was seen once. The chain recombines TRBV18 with TRBJ2-7; 11 nucleotides agree with TRBD2. The length of the CDR3 is 16 residues. Germline CDR1 KGHSH, CDR2 LQKENI. Trimming cost V 0 bases and J 5 bases; bases outside gene matches: 6. The DNA for the CDR3 is TGTGCCAGCTCACCACCCCTTAGCGGGGGGGAAGACGAGCAGTACTTC. It specifies CASSPPLSGGEDEQYF.